What follows are 3 T cell receptor beta chains derived from one specimen sequenced in a study of blood T cell repertoires in COVID-19. Repertoires were generated with immunoSEQ multiplex PCR, while TCRdb's copy carries only in-frame clones and drops some. The sample lists around 250,000 clones; 70% to 90% were seen once. Sequencing was done on a sample of PBMCs or T cells enriched from blood (not recorded which). All receptors come from a woman between 50 and 59 years old who had recovered from COVID-19.

The CDR3 spells CASSEGQYGYTF. For the CDR3, the DNA is TGCGCCAGCAGCGAAGGACAGTATGGCTACACCTTC. This chain joins TRBV5-1 and TRBJ1-2, with D maybe TRBD1 (6 bases). The germline gives CDR1 SGHRS, CDR2 YFSETQ. The CDR3 is made up of 12 amino acids. The V end lost 4 bases, the J end lost 5 bases, and 9 bases lay between the germline ends.

This chain uses TRBV6-6 with TRBJ1-6; 10 bases map to TRBD1. Germline lookup yields CDR1 MNHNY and CDR2 SVGAGI (reference sequence). CDR3 size: 14 residues. V shed 5 bases and J 10 bases; nucleotides not matched to a gene: 5. Here the CDR3 DNA reads TGTGCCAGCAGTAGACAGGGGGCCTCCTCACCCCTCCACTTT. It codes for CASSRQGASSPLHF.

In this sample, this clone turned up once. The gene calls are TRBV2 and TRBJ1-5, with D possibly being TRBD1 (5 bases). This CDR3 is 17 amino acids long. Germline CDR1 reads SNHLY; CDR2 reads FYNNEI. V gave up 2 bases and J gave up 3 bases, with 17 bases separating them. CDR3 sequence: CASSENPGWGANQPQHF. CDR3 sequence (DNA): TGTGCCAGCAGTGAAAACCCTGGGTGGGGCGCCAATCAGCCCCAGCATTTT.